The entry below gives a single T cell receptor (beta chain) sequence along with its context. The antigen is not known. V lost 3 bases to trimming and J lost 4 bases; unmatched junction nucleotides: 8. The germline V gene encodes CDR1 SGDLS and CDR2 YYNGEE. The CDR3 is 15 residues long. This entry comes from a study of siplizumab effects on memory and regulatory T cells. Findings and caveats of the study: Naive T cell populations appeared to exhibit greater diversity than memory cells and appeared to be major alloresponse contributors. Most alloreactive clones went unmapped to unstimulated subsets; only a minor fraction mapped. The study found that siplizumab significantly reduced alloreactive sequences traceable to unstimulated CD4+ memory cells. Suppressive activity of Tregs proliferating in siplizumab cultures remained unconfirmed.

Using immunoSEQ multiplex PCR, the repertoire was profiled, and TCRdb retains in-frame clones only, with some absent. Of roughly 97,000 clones listed, over 90% were seen once; the top ten hold about 0.62%. Sequencing was performed on Tregs sorted from blood. This sequence was found in a human donor in good health. The chain couples TRBV9 to TRBJ2-5; 8 bases align to TRBD2. CDR3 DNA: TGTGCCAGCAGCGCCCCGGGTCGGGGGGGAGAGACCCAGTACTTC. It yields the protein CASSAPGRGGETQYF.